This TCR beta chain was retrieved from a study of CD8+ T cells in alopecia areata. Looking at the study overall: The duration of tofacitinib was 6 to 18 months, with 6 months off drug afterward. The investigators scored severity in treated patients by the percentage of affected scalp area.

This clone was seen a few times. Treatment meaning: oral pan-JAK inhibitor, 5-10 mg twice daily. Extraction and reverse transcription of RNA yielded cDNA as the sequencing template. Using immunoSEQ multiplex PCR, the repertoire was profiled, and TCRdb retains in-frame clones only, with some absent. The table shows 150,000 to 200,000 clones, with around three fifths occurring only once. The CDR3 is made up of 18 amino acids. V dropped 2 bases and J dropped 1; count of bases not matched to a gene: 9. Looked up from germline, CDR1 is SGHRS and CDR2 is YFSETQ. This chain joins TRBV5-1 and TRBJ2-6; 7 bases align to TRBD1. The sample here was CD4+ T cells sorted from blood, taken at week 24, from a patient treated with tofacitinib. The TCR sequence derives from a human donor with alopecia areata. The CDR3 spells CASSLNRGVGSGANVLTF. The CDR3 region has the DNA TGCGCCAGCAGCTTAAACAGGGGAGTCGGGTCTGGGGCCAACGTCCTGACTTTC.